This is a list of T cell receptor beta chains from one sample in a study of blood T cells in healthy people across ages. TCRdb processed the 5' RACE reads anew with MiXCR; each CDR3 protein has one entry. The table shows 600,000 to 650,000 distinct CDR3 sequences, with under 65% occurring only once. Source material: blood. These receptors were obtained from a man aged 60-69 years in good health. Each CDR3 is given without its conserved first and last residue.

V gene	J gene	CDR3 protein
TRBV20-1	-	SAQDRGNEQY
TRBV13	TRBJ2-7	ASSWPRDSYEQY
TRBV6-5	TRBJ2-3	ATRGSTDTQY
TRBV28	-	ASSLAASGGVEQY
TRBV7-2	TRBJ2-4	ASSYRTGGLAKNIQY
TRBV6-1	TRBJ2-3	ASSGTGTADTQY
TRBV5-1	-	ASSLAPGGRETQY
TRBV4-1	TRBJ2-1	ASSQTSGANEQF
TRBV28	TRBJ2-7	ASKPGGGSYEQY
TRBV5-1	TRBJ2-7	ASTNRDFSYEQY
TRBV11-2	TRBJ2-5	ASTLTGDQETQY